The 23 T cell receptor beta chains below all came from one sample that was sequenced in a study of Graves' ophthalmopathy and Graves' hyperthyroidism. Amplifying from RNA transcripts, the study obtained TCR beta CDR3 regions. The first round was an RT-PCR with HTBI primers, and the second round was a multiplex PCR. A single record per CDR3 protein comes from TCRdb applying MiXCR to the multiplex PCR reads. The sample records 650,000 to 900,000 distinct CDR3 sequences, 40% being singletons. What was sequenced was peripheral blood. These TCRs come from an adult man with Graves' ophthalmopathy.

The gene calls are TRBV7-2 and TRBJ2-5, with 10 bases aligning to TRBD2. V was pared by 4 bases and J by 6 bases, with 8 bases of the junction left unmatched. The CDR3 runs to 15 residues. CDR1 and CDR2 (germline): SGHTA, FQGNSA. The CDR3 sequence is CASSYFSGGKKTQYF. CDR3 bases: TGTGCCAGCAGCTACTTTAGCGGGGGGAAGAAGACCCAGTACTTC.

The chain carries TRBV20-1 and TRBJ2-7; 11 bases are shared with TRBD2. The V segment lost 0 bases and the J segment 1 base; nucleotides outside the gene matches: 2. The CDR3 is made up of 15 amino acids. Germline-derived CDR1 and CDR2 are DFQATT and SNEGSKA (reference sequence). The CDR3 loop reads CSAREGLAVSYEQYF. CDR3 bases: TGCAGTGCTAGAGAGGGACTAGCGGTATCCTACGAGCAGTACTTC.

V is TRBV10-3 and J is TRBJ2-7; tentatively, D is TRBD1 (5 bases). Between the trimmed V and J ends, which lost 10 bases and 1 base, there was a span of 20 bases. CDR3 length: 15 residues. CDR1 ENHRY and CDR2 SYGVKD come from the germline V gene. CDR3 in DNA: TGTGCCAGCAACCCCCAGGGCTCTCTTTCCTACGAGCAGTACTTC. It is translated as CASNPQGSLSYEQYF.

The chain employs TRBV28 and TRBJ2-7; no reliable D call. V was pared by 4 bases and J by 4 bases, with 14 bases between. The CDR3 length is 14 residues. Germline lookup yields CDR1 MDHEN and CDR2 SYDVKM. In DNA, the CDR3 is TGTGCCAGCAGTTCGTCTCTCAGCGAGTACGAGCAGTACTTC. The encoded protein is CASSSSLSEYEQYF.

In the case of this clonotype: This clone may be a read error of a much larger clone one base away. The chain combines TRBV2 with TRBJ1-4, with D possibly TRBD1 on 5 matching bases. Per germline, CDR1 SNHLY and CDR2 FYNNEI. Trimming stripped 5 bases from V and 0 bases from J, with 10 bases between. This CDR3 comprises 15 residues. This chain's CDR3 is CASSIQAATNEKLFF. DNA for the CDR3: TGTGCCAGCAGTATACAGGCTGCAACTAATGAAAAACTGTTTTTT.

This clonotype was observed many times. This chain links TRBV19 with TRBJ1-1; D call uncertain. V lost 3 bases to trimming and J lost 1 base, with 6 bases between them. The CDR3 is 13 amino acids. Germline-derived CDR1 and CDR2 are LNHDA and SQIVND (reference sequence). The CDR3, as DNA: TGTGCCAGTAGTATTCAGGCGAACACTGAAGCTTTCTTT. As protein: CASSIQANTEAFF. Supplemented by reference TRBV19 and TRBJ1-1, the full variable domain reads DGGITQSPKYLFRKEGQNVTLSCEQNLNHDAMYWYRQDPGQGLRLIYYSQIVNDFQKGDIAEGYSVSREKKESFPLTVTSAQKNPTAFYLCASSIQANTEAFFGQGTRLTVV.

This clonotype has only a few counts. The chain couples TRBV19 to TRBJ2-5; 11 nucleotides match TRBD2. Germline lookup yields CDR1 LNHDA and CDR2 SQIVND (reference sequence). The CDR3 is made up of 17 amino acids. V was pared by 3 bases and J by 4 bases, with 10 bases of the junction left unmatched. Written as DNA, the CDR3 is TGTGCCAGTAGTATCTTTACTAGCGGGGGCATGGGAGAGACCCAGTACTTC. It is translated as CASSIFTSGGMGETQYF.

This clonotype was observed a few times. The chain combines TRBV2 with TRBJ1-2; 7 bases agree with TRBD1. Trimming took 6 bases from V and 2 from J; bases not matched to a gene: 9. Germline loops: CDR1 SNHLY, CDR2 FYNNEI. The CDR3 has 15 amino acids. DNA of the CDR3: TGTGCCAGCAGCCGCGCCTGGGACAGCAACTATGGCTACACCTTC. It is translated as CASSRAWDSNYGYTF.

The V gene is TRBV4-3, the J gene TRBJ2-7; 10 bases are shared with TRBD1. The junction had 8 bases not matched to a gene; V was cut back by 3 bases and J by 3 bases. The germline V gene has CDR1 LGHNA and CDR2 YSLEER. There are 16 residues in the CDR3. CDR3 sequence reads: CASSQTPRDRGYEQYF. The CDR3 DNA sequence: TGCGCCAGCAGCCAGACCCCCCGGGACAGGGGCTACGAGCAGTACTTC.

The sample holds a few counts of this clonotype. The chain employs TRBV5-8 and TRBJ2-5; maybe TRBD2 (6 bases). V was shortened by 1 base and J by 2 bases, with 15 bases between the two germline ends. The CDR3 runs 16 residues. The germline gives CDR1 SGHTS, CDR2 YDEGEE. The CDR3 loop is CASSLITGVGQETQYF. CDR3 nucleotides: TGTGCCAGCAGCTTGATTACGGGAGTGGGGCAAGAGACCCAGTACTTC.

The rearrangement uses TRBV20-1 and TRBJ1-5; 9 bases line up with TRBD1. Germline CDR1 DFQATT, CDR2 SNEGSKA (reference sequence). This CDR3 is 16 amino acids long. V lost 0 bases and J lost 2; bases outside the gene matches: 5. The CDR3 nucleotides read TGCAGTGCTAGAGATTACAGGGGGCAAGGCAATCAGCCCCAGCATTTT. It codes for CSARDYRGQGNQPQHF.

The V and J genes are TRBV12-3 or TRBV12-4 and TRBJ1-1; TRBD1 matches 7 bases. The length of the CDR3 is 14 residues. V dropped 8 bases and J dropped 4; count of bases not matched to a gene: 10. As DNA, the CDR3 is TGTGCCAGCGGTTGGAGGACAGGAAGCACTGAAGCTTTCTTT. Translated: CASGWRTGSTEAFF.

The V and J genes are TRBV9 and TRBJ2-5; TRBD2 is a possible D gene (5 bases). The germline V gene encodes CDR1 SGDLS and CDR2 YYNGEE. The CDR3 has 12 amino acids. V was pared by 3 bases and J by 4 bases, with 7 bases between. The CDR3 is CASSGRTETQYF. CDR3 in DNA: TGTGCCAGCAGCGGGAGGACAGAGACCCAGTACTTC. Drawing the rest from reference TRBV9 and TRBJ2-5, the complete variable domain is DSGVTQTPKHLITATGQRVTLRCSPRSGDLSVYWYQQSLDQGLQFLIQYYNGEERAKGNILERFSAQQFPDLHSELNLSSLELGDSALYFCASSGRTETQYFGPGTRLLVL.

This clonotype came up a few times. CDR3 nucleotides: TGTGCCAGCAGCAACGCAAACTTACAGGGGCGTGAAGCTTTCTTT. Amino acids: CASSNANLQGREAFF. The rearrangement joins TRBV12-3 or TRBV12-4 to TRBJ1-1; 7 positions match TRBD1. V shed 6 bases and J 7 bases; nucleotides not matched to a gene: 14. CDR3 length: 15 amino acids.

The CDR3 sequence is CSATKTGDFPYEQYF. The CDR3 nucleotides are TGCAGTGCTACCAAGACAGGGGATTTCCCCTACGAGCAGTACTTC. This chain uses TRBV20-1 with TRBJ2-7, with 8 positions matching TRBD1. Germline assignment: CDR1 DFQATT and CDR2 SNEGSKA (reference sequence). This CDR3 region has 15 residues. The J segment lost 2 bases and the V segment lost 4 bases, leaving 10 bases of the junction unmatched.

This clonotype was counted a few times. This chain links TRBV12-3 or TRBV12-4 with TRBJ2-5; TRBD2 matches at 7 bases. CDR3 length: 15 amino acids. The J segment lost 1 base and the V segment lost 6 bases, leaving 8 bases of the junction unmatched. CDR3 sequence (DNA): TGTGCCAGCAGCCCTCCTCGGACTAGCCAAGAGACCCAGTACTTC. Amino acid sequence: CASSPPRTSQETQYF.

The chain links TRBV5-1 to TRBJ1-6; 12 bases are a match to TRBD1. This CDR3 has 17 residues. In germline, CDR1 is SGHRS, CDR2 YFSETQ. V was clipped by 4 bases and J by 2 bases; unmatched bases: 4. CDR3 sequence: CASSRGQGAPYNSPLHF. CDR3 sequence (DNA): TGCGCCAGCAGCCGGGGACAGGGGGCACCCTATAATTCACCCCTCCACTTT.

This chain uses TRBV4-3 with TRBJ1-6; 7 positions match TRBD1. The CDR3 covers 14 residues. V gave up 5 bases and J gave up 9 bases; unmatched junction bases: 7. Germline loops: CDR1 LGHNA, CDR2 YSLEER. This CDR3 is CASSMERGLSPLHF. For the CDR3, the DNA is TGCGCCAGCAGCATGGAGAGGGGGCTTTCACCCCTCCACTTT.

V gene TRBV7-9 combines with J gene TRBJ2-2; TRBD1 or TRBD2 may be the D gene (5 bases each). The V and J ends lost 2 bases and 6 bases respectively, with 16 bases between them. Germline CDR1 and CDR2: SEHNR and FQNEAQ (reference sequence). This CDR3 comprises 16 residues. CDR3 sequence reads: CASSLPGSGIAGELFF. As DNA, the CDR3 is TGTGCCAGCAGCTTACCAGGGTCCGGGATAGCCGGGGAGCTGTTTTTT. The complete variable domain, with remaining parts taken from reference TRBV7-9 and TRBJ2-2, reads DTGVSQNPRHKITKRGQNVTFRCDPISEHNRLYWYRQTLGQGPEFLTYFQNEAQLEKSRLLSDRFSAERPKGSFSTLEIQRTEQGDSAMYLCASSLPGSGIAGELFFGEGSRLTVL.

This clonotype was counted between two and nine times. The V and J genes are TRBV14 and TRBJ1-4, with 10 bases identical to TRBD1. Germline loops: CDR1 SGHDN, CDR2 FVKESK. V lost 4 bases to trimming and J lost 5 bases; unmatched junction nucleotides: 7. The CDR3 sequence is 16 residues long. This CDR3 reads CASSRVETGGNEKLFF. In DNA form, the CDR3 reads TGTGCCAGCAGCCGCGTCGAGACAGGGGGCAATGAAAAACTGTTTTTT.

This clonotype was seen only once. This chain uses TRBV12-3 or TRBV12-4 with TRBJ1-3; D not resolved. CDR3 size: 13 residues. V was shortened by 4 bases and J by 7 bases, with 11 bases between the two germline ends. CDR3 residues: CASSYFGENTIYF. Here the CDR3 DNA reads TGTGCCAGCAGTTACTTTGGGGAGAACACCATATATTTT.

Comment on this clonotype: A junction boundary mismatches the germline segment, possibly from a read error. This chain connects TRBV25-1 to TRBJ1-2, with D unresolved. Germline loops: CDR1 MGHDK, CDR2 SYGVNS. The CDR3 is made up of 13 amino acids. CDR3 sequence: CAIGRPADYGYTF. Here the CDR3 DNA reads TGTGCCATCGGTCGGCCAGCGGACTACGGCTACACCTTC.

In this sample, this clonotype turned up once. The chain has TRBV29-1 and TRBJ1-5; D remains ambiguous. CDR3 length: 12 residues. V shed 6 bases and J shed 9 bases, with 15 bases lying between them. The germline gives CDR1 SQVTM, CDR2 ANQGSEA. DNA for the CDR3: TGCAGCGTCTCGATAAACGAGCGGCCCCAGCATTTT. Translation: CSVSINERPQHF.